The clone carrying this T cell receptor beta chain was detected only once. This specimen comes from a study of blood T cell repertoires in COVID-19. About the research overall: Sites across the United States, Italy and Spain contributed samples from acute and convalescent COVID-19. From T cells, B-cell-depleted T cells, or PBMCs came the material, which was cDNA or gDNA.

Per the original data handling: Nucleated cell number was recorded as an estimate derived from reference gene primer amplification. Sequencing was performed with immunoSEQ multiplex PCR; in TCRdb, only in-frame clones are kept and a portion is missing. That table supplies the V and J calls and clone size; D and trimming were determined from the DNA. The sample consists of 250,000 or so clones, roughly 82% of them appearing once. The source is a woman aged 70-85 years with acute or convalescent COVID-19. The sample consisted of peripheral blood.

CDR3 sequence: CASSLGQGASTNEKLFF. CDR3 nucleotide sequence: TGTGCCAGCAGCTTAGGACAGGGAGCCTCAACTAATGAAAAACTGTTTTTT. This rearrangement joins TRBV7-2 to TRBJ1-4, with 7 bases fitting TRBD1. Germline V gene data show CDR1 as SGHTA and CDR2 as FQGNSA. The CDR3 totals 17 residues. The junction had 5 bases not matched to a gene; V was cut back by 1 base and J by 0 bases.